This T cell receptor (beta chain) was found in a study of cytomegalovirus exposure and HLA in healthy donors. Study overall: An analysis done earlier identified 90 million to 120 million unique TCR beta sequences from about 179 million T cells.

CDR1 is LNHDA and CDR2 is SQIVND in the germline V gene (reference sequence). The V end was cut by 7 bases, the J end by 4 bases, with 22 bases between. The CDR3 consists of 16 residues. In the PCR, 60 Vbeta and 13 Jbeta primers were used. The protocol was immunoSEQ multiplex PCR, while the TCRdb copy is restricted to in-frame clones and leaves out a portion. This table holds about 190,000 clones, approximately 70% found once. The clonotype was recovered from a woman aged 25 to 45 in good health and CMV-seropositive. The chain joins TRBV19 to TRBJ1-2; no firm D call. The sequenced sample was PBMCs. CDR3 residues: CASNQVGTSHSYGYTF. The CDR3 DNA reads as TGTGCCAGTAATCAGGTGGGCACATCTCACTCCTATGGCTACACCTTC.